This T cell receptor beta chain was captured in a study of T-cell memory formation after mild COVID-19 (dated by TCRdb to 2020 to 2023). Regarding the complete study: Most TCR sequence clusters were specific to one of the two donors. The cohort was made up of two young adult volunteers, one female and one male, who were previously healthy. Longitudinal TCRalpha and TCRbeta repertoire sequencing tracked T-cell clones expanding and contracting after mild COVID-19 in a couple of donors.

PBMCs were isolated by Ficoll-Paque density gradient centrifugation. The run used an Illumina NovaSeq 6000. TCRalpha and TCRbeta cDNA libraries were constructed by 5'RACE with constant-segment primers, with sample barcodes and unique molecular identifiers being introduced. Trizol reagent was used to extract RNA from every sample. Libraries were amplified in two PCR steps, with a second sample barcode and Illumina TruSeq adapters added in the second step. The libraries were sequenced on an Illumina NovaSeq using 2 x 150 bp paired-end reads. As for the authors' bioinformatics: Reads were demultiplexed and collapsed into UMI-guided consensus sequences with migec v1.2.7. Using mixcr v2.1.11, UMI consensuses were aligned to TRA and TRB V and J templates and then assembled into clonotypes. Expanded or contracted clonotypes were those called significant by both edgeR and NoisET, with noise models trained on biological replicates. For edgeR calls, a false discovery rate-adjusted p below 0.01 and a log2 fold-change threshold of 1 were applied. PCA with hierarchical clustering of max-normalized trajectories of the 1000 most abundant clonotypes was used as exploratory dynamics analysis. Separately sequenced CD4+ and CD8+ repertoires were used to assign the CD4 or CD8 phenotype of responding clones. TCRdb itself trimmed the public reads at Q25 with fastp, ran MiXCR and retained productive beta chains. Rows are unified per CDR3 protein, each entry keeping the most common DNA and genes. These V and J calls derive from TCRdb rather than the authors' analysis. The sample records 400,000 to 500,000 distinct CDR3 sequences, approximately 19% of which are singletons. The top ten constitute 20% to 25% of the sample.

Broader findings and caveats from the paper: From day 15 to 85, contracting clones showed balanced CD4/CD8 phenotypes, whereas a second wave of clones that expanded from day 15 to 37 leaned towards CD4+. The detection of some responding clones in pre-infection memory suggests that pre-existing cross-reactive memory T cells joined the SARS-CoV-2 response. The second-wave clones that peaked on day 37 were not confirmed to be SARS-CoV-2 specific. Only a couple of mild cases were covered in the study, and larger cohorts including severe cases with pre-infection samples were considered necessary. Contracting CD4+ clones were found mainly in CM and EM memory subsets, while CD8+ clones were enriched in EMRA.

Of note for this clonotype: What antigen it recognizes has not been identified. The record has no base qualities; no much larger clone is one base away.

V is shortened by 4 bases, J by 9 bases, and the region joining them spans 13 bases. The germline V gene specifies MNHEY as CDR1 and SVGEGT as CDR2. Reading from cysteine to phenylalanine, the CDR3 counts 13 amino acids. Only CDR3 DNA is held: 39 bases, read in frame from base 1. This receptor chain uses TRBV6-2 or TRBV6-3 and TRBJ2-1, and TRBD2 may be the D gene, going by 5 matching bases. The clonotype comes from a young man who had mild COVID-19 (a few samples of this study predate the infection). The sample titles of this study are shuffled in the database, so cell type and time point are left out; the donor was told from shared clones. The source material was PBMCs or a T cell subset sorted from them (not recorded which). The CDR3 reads CASSSSAGGEQFF. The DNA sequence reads TGTGCCAGCAGTTCGTCGGCGGGCGGTGAGCAGTTCTTC.